This TCR beta chain was observed in a study of neurological immune-mediated disorders. Whole-study findings and limits: Healthy controls had more TCR clonal expansion than multiple sclerosis, which showed the least, whereas HTLV-1-associated myelopathy showed the most.

MiXCR, run by TCRdb on the 5' RACE reads, gives a single entry per CDR3 protein. The sample consists of roughly 62,000 distinct CDR3 sequences, about 3.5% of them appearing once. The sample holds many counts of this clonotype. Antigen specificity is unknown. Sequenced: PBMCs. The receptor comes from a woman aged 45-60 years with multiple sclerosis.

The CDR3 reads CASWYGGPDEQFF. CDR3 nucleotides: TGCGCCAGCTGGTACGGGGGGCCAGATGAGCAGTTCTTC. The chain uses TRBV5-1 and TRBJ2-1; TRBD2 might be the D (7 bases). V lost 7 bases to trimming and J lost 8 bases, with 16 bases between them. CDR1 and CDR2 from the germline V gene are SGHRS and YFSETQ. The CDR3 loop spans 13 amino acids.